This TCR beta chain was captured in a study of T cell clusters in autoimmune cytopenias. Approximately 40,000 genome equivalents of blood DNA were amplified for TRB. The CDR3 extends over 13 amino acids. Turning to this clonotype: Its antigen is currently unknown.

Findings and caveats of the study: TRB repertoire shifts in secondary cytopenia and chronic lymphocytic leukemia mostly reflected lymphoma, not autoimmunity.

Multiplex touch-down PCR amplified TRB using TRB-A and TRB-B pools in one tube. One entry per CDR3 protein, without DNA, is what TCRdb gives after re-calling the multiplex PCR reads. The sample data list roughly 1,000 distinct CDR3 sequences. This TCR was recovered from a human donor with an autoimmune cytopenia or autoimmune hepatitis (not recorded which). The chain links TRBV12-3 or TRBV12-4 to TRBJ2-5; TCRdb indicates TRBD1, and absent DNA this call remains unverified. The specimen was peripheral blood. The CDR3: CASSWGDGGTQYF.